Sequencing of this T cell receptor (beta chain) was carried out in a study of T cells in Graves' hyperthyroidism and ophthalmopathy. RNA transcripts provided the source from which TCR beta CDR3 regions were amplified. HTBI primers were used for first-round RT-PCR of the TCR CDR3. TCRdb re-analysed the multiplex PCR reads in MiXCR, keeping a single row per CDR3 protein. The sample holds approximately 870,000 distinct CDR3 sequences, roughly 40% seen once. Stable disease denoted Graves' hyperthyroidism without ophthalmopathy progression within 18 months. Patients aged 18 to 65 had newly diagnosed hyperthyroidism that had lasted under 2 months. Per germline, CDR1 SGHTA and CDR2 FQGNSA. This CDR3 is 14 amino acids long. V lost 8 bases, J lost 5 bases, and 15 bases lay in between.

Material for sequencing was blood. This chain connects TRBV7-2 to TRBJ2-2; D is possibly TRBD2 (5 bases). The clonotype was recovered from a man aged 18 to 30 with Graves' hyperthyroidism. CDR3 residues: CASGQHPGTGELFF. The CDR3 nucleotides read TGTGCCAGCGGTCAACACCCGGGAACCGGGGAGCTGTTTTTT.